This T cell receptor (beta chain) was sequenced in a study of cytomegalovirus exposure and HLA in healthy donors. Regarding the study as a whole: The availability of immune exposure information extended only to CMV serostatus.

Germline V gene sequence: CDR1 SGDLS, CDR2 YYNGEE. The ends lost 4 bases at V and 4 bases at J; junction bases unmatched: 11. The CDR3 runs 16 residues. Notes on this clone: The antigen remains undetermined.

PCR primers comprised 60 Vbeta and 13 Jbeta primers. Using immunoSEQ multiplex PCR, the repertoire was profiled, and TCRdb retains in-frame clones only, with some absent. The sample contains under 200,000 clones, approximately 70% of which appear only once. V gene TRBV9 combines with J gene TRBJ1-1; 9 nucleotides agree with TRBD1. The sequenced sample consisted of PBMCs. The receptor comes from a woman aged 25 to 39 in good health and CMV-seronegative. In nucleotides, the CDR3 is TGTGCCAGCAGCCTAGGGGACAGGGATTTCGGCACTGAAGCTTTCTTT. As protein: CASSLGDRDFGTEAFF. The variable domain in full, completed from reference TRBV9 and TRBJ1-1, reads DSGVTQTPKHLITATGQRVTLRCSPRSGDLSVYWYQQSLDQGLQFLIQYYNGEERAKGNILERFSAQQFPDLHSELNLSSLELGDSALYFCASSLGDRDFGTEAFFGQGTRLTVV.